This T cell receptor (beta chain) was captured by sequencing in a study of OX40 agonist ivuxolimab in advanced cancers. As for the study in general: Treatment received earlier with anti-PD-1, anti-PD-L1 or anti-CTLA-4 agents was allowed, and around 36% had some.

Peripheral blood came from all dose cohorts at three timepoints. Trimming took 0 bases from V and 7 from J; bases not matched to a gene: 15. Germline values: CDR1 SGHDT, CDR2 YYEEEE. The CDR3 loop spans 17 amino acids. Assay used: immunoSEQ multiplex PCR; TCRdb lists only in-frame clones, some missing. The sample lists some 150,000 clones; roughly 91% were seen once. The source was CD4+ or CD8+ T cells sorted from blood, collected in a trial of the OX40 agonist ivuxolimab. The TCR sequence derives from an adult with an advanced solid tumor such as melanoma, head and neck, liver or kidney cancer. The chain is built from TRBV5-6 and TRBJ2-7; 8 nucleotides agree with TRBD2. The CDR3 DNA is TGTGCCAGCAGCTTGGACCCAAAGGGTAGCGGGGTGCGGGAGCAGTACTTC. It is translated as CASSLDPKGSGVREQYF.